This TCR beta chain emerged from a study of blood T cell repertoires in COVID-19. Study summary: Sample material is recorded as cDNA or gDNA derived from T cells, B-cell-depleted T cells, or PBMCs.

Trimming took 7 bases from V and 11 from J, leaving 18 bases between them. The germline CDR1 and CDR2 sequences are SGHTA and FQGNSA. This CDR3 spans 13 amino acids. This clone was counted a single time. Profiling relied on immunoSEQ multiplex PCR, and the TCRdb table lists in-frame clones only, not all of them. The sample includes more than 100,000 clones, over 60% of them seen just once. Sequenced input: peripheral blood. The receptor's source is a woman at least 80 years old with acute or convalescent COVID-19. V is TRBV7-2 and J is TRBJ2-1; a possible D gene is TRBD1 (6 bases). The CDR3 loop reads CASTLALQGQQFF. CDR3 nucleotides: TGTGCCAGCACGCTTGCGTTACAGGGACAGCAGTTCTTC.